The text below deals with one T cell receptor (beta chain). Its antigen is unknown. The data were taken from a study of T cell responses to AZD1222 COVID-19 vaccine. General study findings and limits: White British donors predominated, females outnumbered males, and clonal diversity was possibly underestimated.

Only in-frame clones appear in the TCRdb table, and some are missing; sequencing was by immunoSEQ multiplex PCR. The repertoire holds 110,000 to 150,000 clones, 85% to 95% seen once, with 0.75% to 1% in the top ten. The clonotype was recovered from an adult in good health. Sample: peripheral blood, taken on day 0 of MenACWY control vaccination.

CDR3 nucleotide sequence: TGTGCCAGCAATAGTAACTCTGGGGGAAACACCATATATTTT. Translation: CASNSNSGGNTIYF. The chain recombines TRBV2 with TRBJ1-3; no firm D call. The V end lost 7 bases, the J end lost 4 bases, and 14 bases lay between the germline ends. Germline CDR1 reads SNHLY; CDR2 reads FYNNEI. This CDR3 region has 14 residues.